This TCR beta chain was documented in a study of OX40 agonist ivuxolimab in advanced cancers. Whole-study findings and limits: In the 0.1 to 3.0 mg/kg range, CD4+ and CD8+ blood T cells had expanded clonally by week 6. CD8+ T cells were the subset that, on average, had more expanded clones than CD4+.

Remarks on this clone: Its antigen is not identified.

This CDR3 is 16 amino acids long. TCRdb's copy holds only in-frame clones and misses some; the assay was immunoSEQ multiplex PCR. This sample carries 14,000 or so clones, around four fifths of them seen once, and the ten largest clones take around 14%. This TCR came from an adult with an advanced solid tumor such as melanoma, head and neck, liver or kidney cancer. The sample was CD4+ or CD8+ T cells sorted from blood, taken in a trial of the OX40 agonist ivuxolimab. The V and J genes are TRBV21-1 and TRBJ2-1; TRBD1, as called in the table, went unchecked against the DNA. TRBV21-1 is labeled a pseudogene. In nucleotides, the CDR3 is TGTGCCAGCAGCGGGCCTGGGTGTCAGGCTTACAATGAGCAGTTCTTC. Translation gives CASSGPGCQAYNEQFF.